This section outlines one T cell receptor (beta chain) sequence together with its context. In its sample, this clonotype was seen a few times. Which antigen it targets is not known. The record has no base qualities; no much larger clone is one base away. V is reduced by 4 bases and J by 0 bases, leaving a spacing of 9 bases between them. CDR1 and CDR2 (MDHEN, SYDVKM) derive from the germline V gene. CDR3 length: 15 amino acids, cysteine to phenylalanine. Only CDR3 DNA remains: 45 bases, in frame from the first base. This sample is part of a study of response to subunit inactivated influenza vaccine (dated by TCRdb to 2016 to 2019). Looking at the study overall: The study used deep quantitative T cell receptor repertoire profiling to track responses to a trivalent subunit inactivated influenza vaccine. Overall study results and their limits: It was suggested by the authors that each seasonal influenza vaccination may recruit only a limited number of new T cells.

Libraries were made using RT-PCR. TCRdb names Illumina HiSeq 2500 as the instrument used. TCRdb ran its own pipeline on the public reads, namely fastp trimming at Q25 and MiXCR clone calling, and kept in-frame beta chains. Every CDR3 protein is listed once, alongside the most common genes and DNA of its rows. This sample has about 540,000 distinct CDR3 sequences in its table, and under 30% of those were observed once. 2.5% to 3% of the sample comes from the top ten. These data also featured in a second study, about T cells expressing NK-cell markers. The second source states: TCR beta cDNA libraries were prepared using 5'RACE template switching, which introduced a universal primer site and unique molecular identifiers. In sorted CD3+CD56+NKG2C+, CD3+CD56+NKG2C- and CD3+CD56-NKG2C+ T-cell subsets from several donors, TCR beta-chain repertoires were profiled. Seven of the eight sequenced donors were HCMV-seropositive and one was HCMV-seronegative. To restrict sorting to alphabetaTCR-expressing T cells, an anti-gammadeltaTCR antibody was added in several experiments. In roughly 6 donors, the dominant CD3+CD56+NKG2C+ clonotypes ranked among the top 10 CD8+ clonotypes, making up about 1.0-7.5% of CD8+ T cells. Those dominant clonotypes were again the most abundant among CD3+CD56-NKG2C+ cells in a handful of donors, at roughly 25-65%. It remained unclear whether the expanded NKG2C-expressing T cell clones were specific for HCMV antigens. The study sequenced eight donors, all healthy volunteers chosen at random: three men and five women. To determine HCMV serostatus, a commercial ELISA kit was used to detect HCMV-specific IgG in serum. Ficoll density gradient centrifugation was used to isolate peripheral blood mononuclear cells from blood. CD4+ and CD8+ T cells were isolated from PBMC by magnetic immunoseparation with Miltenyi isolation kits. Synthesis of cDNA was primed from the TCR beta constant segment and was followed by two consecutive PCR amplification steps. Libraries were sequenced as 2 x 150 bp reads on Illumina HiSeq 2000/2500, MiSeq or NextSeq. Reads were demultiplexed and grouped by UMI with MIGEC, and clonotypes were assembled and quantified with MiTCR. Only TCR cDNA sequences supported by at least two reads were kept to exclude erroneous sequences. The tcR package was used for downstream repertoire analysis, and clonotypes were matched between fractions using CDR3 nucleotide sequence together with V segment. VDJmatch was used to annotate antigen specificity against VDJdb, with one amino acid substitution allowed in CDR3.

The material was CD4+ T cells sorted from PBMCs, obtained 12 days after vaccination. This TCR came from a man aged 50 to 60 who received an inactivated influenza vaccine. Donor details come from another sample of the same person, matched by shared clones. The chain is assembled from TRBV28 and TRBJ2-2; tentative D gene TRBD2, with 6 bases matching. The CDR3 reads as follows: CASSWGDSNTGELFF. The DNA reads as follows: TGTGCCAGCAGTTGGGGGGATTCGAACACCGGGGAGCTGTTTTTT.